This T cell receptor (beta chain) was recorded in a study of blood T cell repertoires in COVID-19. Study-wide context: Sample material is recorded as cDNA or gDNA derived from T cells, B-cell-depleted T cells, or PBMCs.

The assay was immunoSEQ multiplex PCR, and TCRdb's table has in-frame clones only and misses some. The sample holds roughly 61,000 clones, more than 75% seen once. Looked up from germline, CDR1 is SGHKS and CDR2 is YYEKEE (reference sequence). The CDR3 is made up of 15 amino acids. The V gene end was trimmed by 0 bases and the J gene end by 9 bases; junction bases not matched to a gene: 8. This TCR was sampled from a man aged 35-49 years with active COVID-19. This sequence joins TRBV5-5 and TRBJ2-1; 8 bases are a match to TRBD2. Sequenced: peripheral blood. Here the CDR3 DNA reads TGTGCCAGCAGCTTGGTCCCCCGGGAGGGGGGTGAGCAGTTCTTC. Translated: CASSLVPREGGEQFF.